Here is one TCR beta chain with its context. The antigen remains unidentified. The sample originates from a study of cytomegalovirus exposure and HLA in healthy donors. Findings of the study overall: In a later analysis, TCR beta V- and J-gene trimming showed a link to a missense DCLRE1C variant. Analyzed later, most CMV-associated TCR beta chains appeared HLA-restricted. Roughly uniform depth of sequencing across donors was assumed in presence/absence analyses. Available immune exposure information was restricted to CMV serostatus only.

The ends lost 5 bases at V and 1 base at J; junction bases unmatched: 2. The V gene's germline CDR1 is SGHRS and CDR2 YFSETQ. CDR3 length: 13 residues. Vbeta (60) and Jbeta (13) primers were used in the PCR. Sequencing used immunoSEQ multiplex PCR; TCRdb keeps in-frame clones, though not all of them. The table has about 100,000 clones, 77% seen once; the top ten hold 4.2%. The rearrangement joins TRBV5-1 to TRBJ2-7, with 8 bases aligning to TRBD1. The specimen sequenced was PBMCs. The clonotype originates from a male donor in good health and CMV-seronegative. The DNA of the CDR3 is TGCGCCAGCAGTCGGACAGGGTCCTACGAGCAGTACTTC. Protein sequence: CASSRTGSYEQYF.